The 7 T cell receptor beta chains below come from one sample, sequenced in a study of CD8+CD57+ T cells in acquired aplastic anemia. For CDR3 and TCR beta VDJ profiling, genomic DNA was the template used. TCRdb fed the reads into MiXCR, producing one record per CDR3 protein. This table has under 250,000 distinct CDR3 sequences, roughly two thirds appearing once. Flow cytometry had shown expanded CD8+CD57+ cells in the patients chosen for sequencing. The specimen sequenced was sorted CD4+, CD8+, or CD8+CD57+ T cells (not recorded which) from PBMCs. The receptors were gathered from a human donor with aplastic anemia.

The chain uses TRBV10-3 and TRBJ2-5, with a tentative D call TRBD2 (5 bases). This CDR3 is built from 15 residues. Trimming cost V 0 bases and J 5 bases, with 13 bases left between them. Germline lookup yields CDR1 ENHRY and CDR2 SYGVKD. The CDR3 DNA reads as TGTGCCATCAGTGAGTCGACTAAGGGTGGGGAGACCCAGTACTTC. As protein: CAISESTKGGETQYF.

This clonotype has more than one count but fewer than ten. A much larger clone differs by one base, so this may be a read error. The rearrangement links TRBV5-1 to TRBJ2-1, with TRBD1 matching over 7 bases. CDR3 length: 14 amino acids. Germline lookup yields CDR1 SGHRS and CDR2 YFSETQ. DNA for the CDR3: TGCGCCAACAGCTGGACAGGACCCCCCTCTGAGCAGTTCTTC. It yields the protein CANSWTGPPSEQFF.

As to this clonotype: The conserved phenylalanine or tryptophan is not found at the CDR3 terminus, so this likely reflects a read error. The genes are TRBV5-6 and TRBJ2-5, with TRBD2 as a possible D gene (5 bases). CDR1 is SGHDT, CDR2 YYEEEE, per germline. This CDR3 comprises 12 residues. Trimming took off 5 bases at V and 4 bases at J, with 9 bases between the two ends. CDR3 region: CASRGALETQYC. The DNA for the CDR3 is TGTGCCAGCAGGGGAGCGTTAGAGACCCAGTACTGC.

CDR3: CASRREQDSNQPQHF. DNA for the CDR3: TGTGCCAGCAGGCGAGAACAGGATAGCAATCAGCCCCAGCATTTT. The V and J genes are TRBV7-2 and TRBJ1-5, with D maybe TRBD1 (5 bases). Trimming took 6 bases from V and 0 from J, leaving 12 bases between them. The germline V gene encodes CDR1 SGHTA and CDR2 FQGNSA. The CDR3 spans 15 residues.

The chain has TRBV24-1 and TRBJ2-1; no clear D. V was cut by 1 base and J by 6 bases, with 3 bases left in between. CDR1 and CDR2 from the germline V gene are KGHDR and SFDVKD. The CDR3 is made up of 12 amino acids. For the CDR3, the DNA is TGTGCCACCAGTGATTTCGTCAATGAGCAGTTCTTC. The encoded protein is CATSDFVNEQFF.

This clonotype has ten or more counts. The CDR3 protein is CASSLTYEQYF. Here the CDR3 DNA reads TGTGCCAGCAGCCTCACCTACGAGCAGTACTTC. The rearrangement joins TRBV7-9 to TRBJ2-7, with D hard to call. The CDR3 consists of 11 residues. The germline V and J ends were trimmed by 5 bases and 2 bases, with 4 bases remaining between them. CDR1 SEHNR and CDR2 FQNEAQ come from the germline V gene (reference sequence).

This clonotype was found many times. The rearrangement joins TRBV12-3 or TRBV12-4 to TRBJ2-1; 9 positions match TRBD2. The CDR3 length is 17 residues. Losses at the gene ends were 1 base for V and 2 bases for J; bases not matched to a gene: 6. The CDR3 DNA reads as TGTGCCAGCAGTTTAGTCCTAGCGGGGATACCCTACAATGAGCAGTTCTTC. Translating it yields CASSLVLAGIPYNEQFF.